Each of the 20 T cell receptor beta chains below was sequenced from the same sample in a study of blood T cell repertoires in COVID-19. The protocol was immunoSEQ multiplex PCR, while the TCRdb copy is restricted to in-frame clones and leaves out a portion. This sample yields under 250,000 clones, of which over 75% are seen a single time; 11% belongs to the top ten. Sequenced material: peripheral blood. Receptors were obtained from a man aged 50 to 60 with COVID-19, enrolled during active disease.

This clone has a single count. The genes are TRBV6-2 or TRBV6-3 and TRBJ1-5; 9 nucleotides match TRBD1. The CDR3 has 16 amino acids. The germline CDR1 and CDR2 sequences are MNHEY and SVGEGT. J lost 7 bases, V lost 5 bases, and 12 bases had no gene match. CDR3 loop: CASSPGTGLSKQPQHF. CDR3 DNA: TGTGCCAGCAGTCCCGGGACAGGGTTGTCCAAGCAGCCCCAGCATTTT.

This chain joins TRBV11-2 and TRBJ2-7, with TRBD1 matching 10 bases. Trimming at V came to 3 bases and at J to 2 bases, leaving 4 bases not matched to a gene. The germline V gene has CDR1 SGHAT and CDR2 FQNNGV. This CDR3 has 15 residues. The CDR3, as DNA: TGTGCCAGCAGCTTCTCCGGACAGGGGGCCTACGAGCAGTACTTC. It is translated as CASSFSGQGAYEQYF.

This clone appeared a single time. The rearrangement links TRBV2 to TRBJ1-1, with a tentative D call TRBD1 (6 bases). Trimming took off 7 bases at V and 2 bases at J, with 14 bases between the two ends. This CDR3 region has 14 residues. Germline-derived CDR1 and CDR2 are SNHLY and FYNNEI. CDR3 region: CASNTGTINTEAFF. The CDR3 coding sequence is TGTGCCAGCAATACCGGGACAATTAACACTGAAGCTTTCTTT.

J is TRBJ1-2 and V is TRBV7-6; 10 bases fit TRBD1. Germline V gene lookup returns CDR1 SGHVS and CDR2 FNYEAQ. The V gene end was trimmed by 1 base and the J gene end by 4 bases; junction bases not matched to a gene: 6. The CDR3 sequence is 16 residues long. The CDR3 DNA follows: TGTGCCAGCAGCTTAGGCCCGGGACAGGGGTCCTATGGCTACACCTTC. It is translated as CASSLGPGQGSYGYTF.

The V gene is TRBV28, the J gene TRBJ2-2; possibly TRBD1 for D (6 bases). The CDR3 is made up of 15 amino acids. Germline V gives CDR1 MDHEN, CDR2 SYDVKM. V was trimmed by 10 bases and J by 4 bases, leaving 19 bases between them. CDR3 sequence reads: CANSGHKGGTGELFF. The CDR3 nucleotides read TGTGCCAACTCGGGACACAAGGGCGGCACCGGGGAGCTGTTTTTT.

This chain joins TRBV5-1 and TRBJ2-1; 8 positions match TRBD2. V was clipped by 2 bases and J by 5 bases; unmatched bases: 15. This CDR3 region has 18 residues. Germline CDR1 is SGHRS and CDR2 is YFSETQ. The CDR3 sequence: CASSFLTLGGGGHNEQFF. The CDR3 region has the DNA TGCGCCAGCAGCTTTTTAACCCTGGGTGGCGGGGGGCACAATGAGCAGTTCTTC.

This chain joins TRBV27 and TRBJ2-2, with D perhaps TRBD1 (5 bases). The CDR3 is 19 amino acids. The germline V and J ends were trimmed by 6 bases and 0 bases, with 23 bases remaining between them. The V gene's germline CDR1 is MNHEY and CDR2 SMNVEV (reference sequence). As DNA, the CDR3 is TGTGCCAGCAGAGGGTTTCGGCGACAGATCCCCGCGAACACCGGGGAGCTGTTTTTT. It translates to CASRGFRRQIPANTGELFF.

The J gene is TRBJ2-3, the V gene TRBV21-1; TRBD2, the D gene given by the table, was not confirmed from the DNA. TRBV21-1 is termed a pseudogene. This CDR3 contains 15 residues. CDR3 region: CASSPFDPSPDTQYF. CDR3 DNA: TGTGCCAGCAGCCCCTTCGACCCTAGCCCAGATACGCAGTATTTT.

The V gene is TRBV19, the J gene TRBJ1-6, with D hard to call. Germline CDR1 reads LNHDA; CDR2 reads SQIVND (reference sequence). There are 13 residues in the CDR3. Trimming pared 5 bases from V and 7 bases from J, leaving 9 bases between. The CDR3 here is CASSQRENSPLHF. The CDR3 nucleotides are TGTGCCAGTAGTCAGCGGGAGAATTCACCCCTCCACTTT.

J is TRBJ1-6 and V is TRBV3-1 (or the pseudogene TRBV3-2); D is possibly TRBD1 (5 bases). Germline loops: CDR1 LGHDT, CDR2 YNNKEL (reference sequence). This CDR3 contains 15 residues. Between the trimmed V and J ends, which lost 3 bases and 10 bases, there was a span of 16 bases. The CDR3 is CASSQGGGDHSPLHF. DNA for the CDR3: TGTGCCAGCAGCCAGGGCGGGGGGGATCACTCACCCCTCCACTTT.

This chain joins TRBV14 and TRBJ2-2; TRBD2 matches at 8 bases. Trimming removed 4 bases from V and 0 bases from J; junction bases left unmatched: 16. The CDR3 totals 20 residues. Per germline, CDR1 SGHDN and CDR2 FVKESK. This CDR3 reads CASSPLPGGNWRANTGELFF. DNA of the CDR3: TGTGCCAGCAGCCCCCTCCCGGGAGGGAATTGGCGAGCGAACACCGGGGAGCTGTTTTTT.

Here the CDR3 DNA reads TGTGCCAGTAGTGCCGCCCCAGGGCACGCTGAAGCTTTCTTT. It yields the protein CASSAAPGHAEAFF. This chain uses TRBV19 with TRBJ1-1, with D possibly being TRBD1 (5 bases). Trimming left V 5 bases short and J 6 bases short, with 16 bases between. The CDR3 consists of 14 residues. CDR1 and CDR2 (germline): LNHDA, SQIVND (reference sequence).

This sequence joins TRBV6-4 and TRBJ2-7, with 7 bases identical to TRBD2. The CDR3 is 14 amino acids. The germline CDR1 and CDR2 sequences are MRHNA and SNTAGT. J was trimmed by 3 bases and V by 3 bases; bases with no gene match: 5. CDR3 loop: CASSESSGDYEQYF. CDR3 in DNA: TGTGCCAGCAGTGAATCTAGCGGAGACTACGAGCAGTACTTC.

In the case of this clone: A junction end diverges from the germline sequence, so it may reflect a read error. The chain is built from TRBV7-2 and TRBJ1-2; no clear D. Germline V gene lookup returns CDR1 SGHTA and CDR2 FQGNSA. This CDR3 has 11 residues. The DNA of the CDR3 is TGTGCCAGCGAGACTAACTATGGCTACACCTTT. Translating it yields CASETNYGYTF.

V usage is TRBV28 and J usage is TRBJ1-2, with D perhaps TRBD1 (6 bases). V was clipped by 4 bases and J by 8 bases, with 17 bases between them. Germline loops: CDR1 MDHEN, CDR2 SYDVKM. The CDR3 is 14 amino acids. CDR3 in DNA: TGTGCCAGCAGTTCCCCAGGGGAAACGGGGGGCTACACCTTC. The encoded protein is CASSSPGETGGYTF.

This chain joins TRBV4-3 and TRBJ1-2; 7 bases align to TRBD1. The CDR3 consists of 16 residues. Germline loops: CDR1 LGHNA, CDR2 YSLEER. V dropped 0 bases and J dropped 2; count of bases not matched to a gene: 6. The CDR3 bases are TGCGCCAGCAGCCAAGATAGACAGGGCTTCAACTATGGCTACACCTTC. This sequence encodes CASSQDRQGFNYGYTF.

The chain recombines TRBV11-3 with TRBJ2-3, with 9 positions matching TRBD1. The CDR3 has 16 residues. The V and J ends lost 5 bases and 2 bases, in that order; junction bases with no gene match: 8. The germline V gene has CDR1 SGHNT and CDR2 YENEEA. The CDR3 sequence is CASSPWTGANTDTQYF. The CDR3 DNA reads TGTGCCAGCAGCCCATGGACAGGGGCGAACACAGATACGCAGTATTTT.

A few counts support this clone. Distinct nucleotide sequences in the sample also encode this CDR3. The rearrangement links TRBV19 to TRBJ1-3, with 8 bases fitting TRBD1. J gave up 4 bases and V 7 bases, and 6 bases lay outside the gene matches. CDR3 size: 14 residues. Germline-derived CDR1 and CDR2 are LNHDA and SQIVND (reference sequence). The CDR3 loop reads CASTRQGTGNTIYF. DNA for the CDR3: TGTGCCAGTACCCGACAGGGGACCGGAAACACCATATATTTT.

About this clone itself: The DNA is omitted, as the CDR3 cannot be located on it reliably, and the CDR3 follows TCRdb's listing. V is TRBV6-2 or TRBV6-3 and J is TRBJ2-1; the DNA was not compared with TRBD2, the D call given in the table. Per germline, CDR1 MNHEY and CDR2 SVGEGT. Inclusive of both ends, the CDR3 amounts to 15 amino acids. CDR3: CASSSSTSGLREQFF.

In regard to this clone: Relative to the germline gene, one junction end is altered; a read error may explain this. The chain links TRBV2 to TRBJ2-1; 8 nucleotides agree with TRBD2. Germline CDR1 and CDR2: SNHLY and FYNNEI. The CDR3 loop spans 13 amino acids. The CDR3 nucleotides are TGTACCAGCAACGAGCGGGAGTCCAATGAGCAGTTCTTC. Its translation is CTSNERESNEQFF.